The rows below give T cell receptor beta chains drawn from one sample of a study of T-cell reconstitution after alpha-beta-depleted transplantation in children. TCRdb used MiXCR to reprocess the PCR reads, holding one entry per CDR3 protein. The repertoire holds about 980,000 distinct CDR3 sequences, with 25% to 30% as singletons. The material sequenced was PBMCs, mostly from graft donor cells, taken 360 days after TCRalphabeta/CD19-depleted stem cell transplant. These receptors all stem from a boy under three years old who had a stem cell transplant for SCID, so the T cells may come from the graft donor. CDR3s include the opening cysteine and the closing phenylalanine or tryptophan. The D gene is left open where the match is weak. The size of a clone is reported for some rows only, either as once, few or many, or as a class for expanded clones.

j_gene	v_gene	abundance	d_gene	CDR3aa	CDR3nt
TRBJ1-1	TRBV5-1	-	-	CASSLEEGIPEAFF	TGCGCCAGCAGCTTGGAAGAGGGAATCCCTGAAGCTTTCTTT
TRBJ2-1	TRBV3-1	-	-	CASSQVAGEQFF	TGTGCCAGCAGCCAAGTAGCAGGGGAGCAGTTCTTC
TRBJ2-3	TRBV5-1	-	-	CASSSLQKGGGSTTDTQYF	TGCGCCAGCAGCTCGTTACAGAAAGGGGGGGGGTCGACCACAGATACGCAGTATTTT
TRBJ1-1	TRBV19	few	-	CASSHGQFIGEAFF	TGTGCCAGTAGTCATGGACAGTTTATCGGCGAGGCTTTCTTT
TRBJ2-7	TRBV9	-	TRBD2	CASSPSGGTSYEQYF	TGTGCCAGCAGCCCCTCGGGGGGAACCTCCTACGAGCAGTACTTC
TRBJ1-5	TRBV4-2	few	-	CASSQESIGTGRSQPQHF	TGTGCCAGCAGCCAAGAAAGTATAGGAACAGGGAGGTCTCAGCCCCAGCATTTT
TRBJ2-1	TRBV5-6	-	TRBD2	CASSLAGTSHYNEQFF	TGTGCCAGCAGCTTGGCCGGGACTAGCCACTACAATGAGCAGTTCTTC
TRBJ2-2	TRBV5-6	few	-	CASSLGFMNTGELFF	TGTGCCAGCAGCTTGGGATTCATGAACACCGGGGAGCTGTTTTTT
TRBJ1-1	TRBV6-1	few	-	CASSLTLLNTEAFF	TGTGCCAGCAGCCTTACATTGTTGAACACTGAAGCTTTCTTT
TRBJ2-7	TRBV7-2	few	TRBD2	CASSYHGRGGDDEQYF	TGTGCCAGCAGCTACCACGGAAGGGGAGGGGACGACGAGCAGTACTTC
TRBJ2-7	TRBV7-9	few	-	CASSLVTGPGEQYF	TGTGCCAGCAGCTTGGTAACGGGACCCGGGGAGCAGTACTTC
TRBJ2-1	TRBV10-3	few	-	CAISEENRANEQFF	TGTGCCATCAGTGAGGAAAACAGGGCCAATGAGCAGTTCTTC
TRBJ1-5	TRBV6-1	-	-	CASSDGPYTNQPQHF	TGTGCCAGCAGTGATGGACCATATACCAATCAGCCCCAGCATTTT
TRBJ1-1	TRBV5-1	-	-	CASRIGYITGNTEAFF	TGCGCCAGCCGCATTGGTTATATTACAGGGAACACTGAAGCTTTCTTT
TRBJ1-2	TRBV11-2	-	-	CASSYRGNRGYTF	TGTGCCAGCAGCTACCGGGGAAATCGAGGCTACACCTTC
TRBJ2-7	TRBV20-1	-	-	CSAEGEVGDEQYF	TGCAGTGCTGAGGGCGAGGTGGGGGACGAGCAGTACTTC
TRBJ1-1	TRBV5-1	few	-	CASSLRDYTEAFF	TGCGCCAGCAGCTTGAGGGATTACACTGAAGCTTTCTTT
TRBJ2-5	TRBV7-2	few	-	CASSLFGGVEETQYF	TGTGCCAGCAGCTTGTTTGGCGGGGTGGAAGAGACCCAGTACTTC
TRBJ2-3	TRBV3-1	few	-	CASSQGTPSAQYF	TGTGCCAGCAGCCAAGGAACGCCTAGCGCGCAGTATTTT
TRBJ2-1	TRBV5-5	few	-	CASSLGYSRTKENEQFF	TGTGCCAGCAGCTTGGGATATTCCAGGACAAAGGAGAATGAGCAGTTCTTC
TRBJ1-1	TRBV5-1	once	-	CASSLRGGRTLDTEAFF	TGCGCCAGCAGCTTGCGGGGGGGCAGGACCTTGGACACTGAAGCTTTCTTT
TRBJ2-2	TRBV7-2	-	TRBD2	CASSLTGLAGTLSGELFF	TGTGCCAGCAGCTTAACGGGACTAGCGGGGACCCTCAGCGGGGAGCTGTTTTTT
TRBJ2-1	TRBV12-3/TRBV12-4	few	-	CASTPKSRLISYNEQFF	TGTGCCAGCACCCCAAAATCTAGGCTTATCTCCTACAATGAGCAGTTCTTC
TRBJ2-3	TRBV4-1	few	TRBD2	CASSLLAGGRKGADTQYF	TGCGCCAGCAGCCTCCTAGCGGGGGGTCGTAAAGGAGCAGATACGCAGTATTTT
TRBJ2-1	TRBV5-1	-	TRBD2	CASGWGGTTYNEQFF	TGCGCCAGCGGCTGGGGGGGGACGACCTACAATGAGCAGTTCTTC
TRBJ2-3	TRBV27	many	TRBD1	CASSTSGTGADTQYF	TGTGCCAGCAGTACCTCCGGGACAGGGGCAGATACGCAGTATTTT
TRBJ2-5	TRBV4-3	many	TRBD2	CASSQGTRQETQYF	TGCGCCAGCAGCCAAGGGACTAGACAAGAGACCCAGTACTTC